This T cell receptor (beta chain) was identified during a study of blood T cell repertoires in COVID-19. Study-wide background: Sites in the United States, Italy and Spain provided acute and convalescent COVID-19 samples. Nucleic acid was either cDNA or gDNA, and it came from T cells, B-cell-depleted T cells, or PBMCs.

In the source study's methods: The assay estimated nucleated cells by amplifying reference gene primers. Libraries were prepared by immunoSEQ multiplex PCR; TCRdb keeps only in-frame clonotypes and omits some of them. The V and J calls and clone size are taken from that table; D and trimming were inferred from the DNA. In the table there are more than 80,000 clones, approximately 88% of which are singletons. V trimming: 5 bases; J trimming: 2 bases; junction bases outside the gene matches: 10. Germline CDR1 reads SEHNR; CDR2 reads FQNEAQ (reference sequence). The CDR3 covers 17 residues. The chain couples TRBV7-9 to TRBJ2-4, with 9 bases lining up with TRBD2. Sequenced: peripheral blood. The origin of this receptor is a man older than 75 with acute or convalescent COVID-19. CDR3 protein: CASSRLAGPGSKNIQYF. The CDR3 DNA is TGTGCCAGCAGCCGTCTAGCGGGACCGGGGTCCAAAAACATTCAGTACTTC. Full variable domain (missing parts from reference TRBV7-9 and TRBJ2-4): DTGVSQNPRHKITKRGQNVTFRCDPISEHNRLYWYRQTLGQGPEFLTYFQNEAQLEKSRLLSDRFSAERPKGSFSTLEIQRTEQGDSAMYLCASSRLAGPGSKNIQYFGAGTRLSVL.